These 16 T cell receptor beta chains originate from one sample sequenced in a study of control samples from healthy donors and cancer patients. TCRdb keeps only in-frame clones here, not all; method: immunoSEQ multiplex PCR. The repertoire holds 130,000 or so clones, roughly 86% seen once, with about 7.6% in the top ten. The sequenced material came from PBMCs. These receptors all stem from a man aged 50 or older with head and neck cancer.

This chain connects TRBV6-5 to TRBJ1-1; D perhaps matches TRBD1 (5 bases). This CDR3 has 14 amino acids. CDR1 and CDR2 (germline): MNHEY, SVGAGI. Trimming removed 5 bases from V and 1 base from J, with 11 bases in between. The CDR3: CASSTGRQNTEAFF. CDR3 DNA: TGTGCCAGCAGTACGGGACGGCAGAACACTGAAGCTTTCTTT.

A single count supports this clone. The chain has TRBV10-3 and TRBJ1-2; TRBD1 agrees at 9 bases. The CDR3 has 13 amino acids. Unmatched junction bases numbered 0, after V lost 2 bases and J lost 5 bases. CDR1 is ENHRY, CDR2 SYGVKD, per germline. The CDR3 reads CAISEGTGYGYTF. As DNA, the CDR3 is TGTGCCATCAGTGAGGGGACAGGGTATGGCTACACCTTC.

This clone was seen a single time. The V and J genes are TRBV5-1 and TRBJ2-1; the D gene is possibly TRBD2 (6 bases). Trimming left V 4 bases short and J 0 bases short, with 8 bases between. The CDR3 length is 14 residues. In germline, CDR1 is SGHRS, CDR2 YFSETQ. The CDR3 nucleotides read TGCGCCAGCAGCGTGGGGGGCTCCTACAATGAGCAGTTCTTC. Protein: CASSVGGSYNEQFF. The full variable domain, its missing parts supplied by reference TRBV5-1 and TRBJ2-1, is KAGVTQTPRYLIKTRGQQVTLSCSPISGHRSVSWYQQTPGQGLQFLFEYFSETQRNKGNFPGRFSGRQFSNSRSEMNVSTLELGDSALYLCASSVGGSYNEQFFGPGTRLTVL.

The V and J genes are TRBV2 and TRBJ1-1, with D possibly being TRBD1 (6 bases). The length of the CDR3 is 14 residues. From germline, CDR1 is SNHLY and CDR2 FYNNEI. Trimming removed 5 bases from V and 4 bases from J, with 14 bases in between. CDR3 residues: CASSLTGFGTEAFF. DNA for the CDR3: TGTGCCAGCAGTCTCACAGGGTTTGGCACTGAAGCTTTCTTT.

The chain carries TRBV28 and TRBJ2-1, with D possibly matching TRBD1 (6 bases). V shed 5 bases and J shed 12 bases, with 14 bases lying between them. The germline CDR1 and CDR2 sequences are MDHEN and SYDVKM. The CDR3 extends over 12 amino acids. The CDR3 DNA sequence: TGTGCCAGCAGTAACCAGGGGCTAGGGCAGTTCTTC. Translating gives CASSNQGLGQFF. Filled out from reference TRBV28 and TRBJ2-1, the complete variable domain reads DVKVTQSSRYLVKRTGEKVFLECVQDMDHENMFWYRQDPGLGLRLIYFSYDVKMKEKGDIPEGYSVSREKKERFSLILESASTNQTSMYLCASSNQGLGQFFGPGTRLTVL.

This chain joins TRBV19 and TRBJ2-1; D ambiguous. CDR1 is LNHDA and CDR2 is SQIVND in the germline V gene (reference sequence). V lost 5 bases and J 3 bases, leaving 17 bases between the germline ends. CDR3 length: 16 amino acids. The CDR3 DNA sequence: TGTGCCAGTAGTTCGGCGTCAACTGGGAACTACAATGAGCAGTTCTTC. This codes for CASSSASTGNYNEQFF.

The CDR3 is CAWRWSGGNLGNTIYF. CDR3 nucleotides: TGTGCCTGGAGATGGAGTGGGGGTAATCTTGGAAACACCATATATTTT. This chain uses TRBV30 with TRBJ1-3, with a tentative D call TRBD1 (5 bases). Trimming took off 3 bases at V and 3 bases at J, with 18 bases between the two ends. The CDR3 extends over 16 amino acids. Germline-derived CDR1 and CDR2 are GTSNPN and SVGIG (reference sequence). Supplemented by reference TRBV30 and TRBJ1-3, the full variable domain reads SQTIHQWPATLVQPVGSPLSLECTVEGTSNPNLYWYRQAAGRGLQLLFYSVGIGQISSEVPQNLSASRPQDRQFILSSKKLLLSDSGFYLCAWRWSGGNLGNTIYFGEGSWLTVV.

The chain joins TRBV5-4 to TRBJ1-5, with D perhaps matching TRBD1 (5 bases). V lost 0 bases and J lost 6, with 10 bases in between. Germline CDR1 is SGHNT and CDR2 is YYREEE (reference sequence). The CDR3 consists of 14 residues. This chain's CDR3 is CASSLGGVGQPQHF. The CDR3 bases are TGTGCCAGCAGCTTGGGGGGGGTTGGTCAGCCCCAGCATTTT.

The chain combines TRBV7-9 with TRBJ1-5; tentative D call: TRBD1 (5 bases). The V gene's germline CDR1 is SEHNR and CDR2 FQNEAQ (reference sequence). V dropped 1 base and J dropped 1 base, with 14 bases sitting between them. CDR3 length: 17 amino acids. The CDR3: CASSLGPDRASNQPQHF. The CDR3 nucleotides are TGTGCCAGCAGCTTAGGCCCCGACAGAGCCAGCAATCAGCCCCAGCATTTT.

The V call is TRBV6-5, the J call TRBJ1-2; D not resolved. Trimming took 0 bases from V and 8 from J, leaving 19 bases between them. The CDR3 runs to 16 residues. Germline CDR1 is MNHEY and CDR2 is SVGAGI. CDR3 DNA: TGTGCCAGCAGTTACTCGAGTACAACCCCCTTCGAAGGCTACACCTTC. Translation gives CASSYSSTTPFEGYTF.

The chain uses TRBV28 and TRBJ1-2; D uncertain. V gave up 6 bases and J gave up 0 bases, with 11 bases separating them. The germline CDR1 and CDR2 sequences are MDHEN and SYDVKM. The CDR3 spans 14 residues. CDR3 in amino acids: CASRDPGTNYGYTF. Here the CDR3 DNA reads TGTGCCAGCAGGGATCCGGGAACTAACTATGGCTACACCTTC.

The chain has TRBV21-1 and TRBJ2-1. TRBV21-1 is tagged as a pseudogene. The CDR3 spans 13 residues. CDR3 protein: CASSKALFDEQFF. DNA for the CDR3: TGTGCCAGCAGCAAAGCGCTTTTCGATGAGCAGTTCTTC.

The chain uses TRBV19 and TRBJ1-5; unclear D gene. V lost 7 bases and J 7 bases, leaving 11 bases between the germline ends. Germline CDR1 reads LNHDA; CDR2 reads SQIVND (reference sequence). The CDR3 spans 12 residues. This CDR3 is CASTLGGQPQHF. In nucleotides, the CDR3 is TGTGCCAGTACTCTCGGTGGGCAGCCCCAGCATTTT.

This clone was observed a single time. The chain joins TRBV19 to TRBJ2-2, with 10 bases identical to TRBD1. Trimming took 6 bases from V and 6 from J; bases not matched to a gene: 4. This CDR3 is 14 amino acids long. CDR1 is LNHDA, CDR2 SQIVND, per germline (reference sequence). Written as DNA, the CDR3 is TGTGCCAGTAGGACAGGGGGCAGCGCCGGGGAGCTGTTTTTT. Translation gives CASRTGGSAGELFF.

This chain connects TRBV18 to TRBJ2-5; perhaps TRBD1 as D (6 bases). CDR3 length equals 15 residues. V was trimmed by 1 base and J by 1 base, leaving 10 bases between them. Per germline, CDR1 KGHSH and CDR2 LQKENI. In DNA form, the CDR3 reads TGTGCCAGCTCACCACAGGACAGCACCCAAGAGACCCAGTACTTC. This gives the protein CASSPQDSTQETQYF.

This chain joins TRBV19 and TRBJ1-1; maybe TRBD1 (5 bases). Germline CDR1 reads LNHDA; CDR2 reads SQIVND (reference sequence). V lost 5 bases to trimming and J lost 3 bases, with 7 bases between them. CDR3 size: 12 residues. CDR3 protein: CASSRQYTEAFF. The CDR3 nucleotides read TGTGCCAGTAGTCGACAGTACACTGAAGCTTTCTTT. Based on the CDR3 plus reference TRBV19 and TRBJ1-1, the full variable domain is DGGITQSPKYLFRKEGQNVTLSCEQNLNHDAMYWYRQDPGQGLRLIYYSQIVNDFQKGDIAEGYSVSREKKESFPLTVTSAQKNPTAFYLCASSRQYTEAFFGQGTRLTVV.